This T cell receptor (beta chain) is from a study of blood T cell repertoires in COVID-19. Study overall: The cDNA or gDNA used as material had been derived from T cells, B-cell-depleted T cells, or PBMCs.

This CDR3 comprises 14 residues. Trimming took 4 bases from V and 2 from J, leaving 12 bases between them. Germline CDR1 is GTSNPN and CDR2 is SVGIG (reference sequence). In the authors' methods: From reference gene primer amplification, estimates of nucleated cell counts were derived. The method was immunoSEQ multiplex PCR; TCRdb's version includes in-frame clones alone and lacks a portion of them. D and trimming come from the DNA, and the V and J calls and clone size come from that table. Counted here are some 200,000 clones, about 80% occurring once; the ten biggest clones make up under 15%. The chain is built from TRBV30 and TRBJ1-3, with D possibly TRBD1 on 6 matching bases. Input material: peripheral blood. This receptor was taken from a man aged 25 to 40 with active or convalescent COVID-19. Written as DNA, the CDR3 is TGTGCCTGGACGGGCTCAGGGGCTGGAAACACCATATATTTT. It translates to CAWTGSGAGNTIYF.